This is a list of T cell receptor beta chains from one sample in a study of vaccination and CD4 T cells after COVID-19. TCRdb itself ran the PCR reads through MiXCR, one entry per CDR3 protein. This table holds under 25,000 distinct CDR3 sequences, 23% found once. These receptors lack a known antigen. Specimen: cultured CD4+ T cells from blood. Receptor source: a human donor with COVID-19. The CDR3 runs from the conserved cysteine through the conserved F or W.

15	TRBJ2-5	TRBV2	CASSDSRGEKETQYF
15	TRBJ1-5	TRBV7-8	CASSRERQRDQPQHF
15	TRBJ1-4	TRBV6-2/TRBV6-3	CASSYSGATNEKLFF
13	TRBJ1-2	TRBV20-1	CSAASGAGYGYTF
16	TRBJ1-3	TRBV6-5	CASSYFSRQSGNTIYF
14	TRBJ1-4	TRBV11-2	CASSLGTGEEKLFF
17	TRBJ1-5	TRBV6-2/TRBV6-3	CASSYSARLGSNQPQHF
15	TRBJ1-2	TRBV2	CASSEYVTGAGGYTF
13	TRBJ2-3	TRBV5-6	CASSPMITDTQYF
13	TRBJ1-3	TRBV7-9	CASSLGPGNTIYF
15	TRBJ1-2	TRBV7-2	CASSLVRDRGLGYTF
13	TRBJ1-6	TRBV5-4	CASSRDTYSPLHF
16	TRBJ2-7	TRBV27	CASSSPQTSGSYEQYF
15	TRBJ1-1	TRBV12-3/TRBV12-4	CASSLGGGGTTEAFF
14	TRBJ2-7	TRBV7-3	CASSFRDSRDEQYF
17	TRBJ2-5	TRBV20-1	CSVTPVAGAHPQETQYF
14	TRBJ2-1	TRBV20-1	CSASAGQGVHEQFF
15	TRBJ1-2	TRBV20-1	CSASSGTGSGYGYTF
15	TRBJ2-7	TRBV11-2	CASSYTTGQTHEQYF
17	TRBJ2-7	TRBV12-3/TRBV12-4	CASSSHQTTGSSYEQYF
15	TRBJ1-2	TRBV7-6	CASSLYGAAGDGYTF
13	TRBJ1-1	TRBV10-3	CAISEALGTEAFF
15	TRBJ2-7	TRBV12-3/TRBV12-4	CASSLNSQGFGEQYF
15	TRBJ1-3	TRBV6-5	CASSFGRASGNTIYF
15	TRBJ2-1	TRBV20-1	CSARDPWAEGNEQFF
13	TRBJ2-1	TRBV27	CASRDGFNNEQFF
15	TRBJ1-4	TRBV19	CASSIFPNGNEKLFF
13	TRBJ1-1	TRBV7-6	CASSLRAATEAFF
14	TRBJ2-5	TRBV5-4	CASSLEGRRETQYF
12	TRBJ1-6	TRBV28	CASSLGGRPLHF
15	TRBJ1-5	TRBV27	CASSKSGTSNQPQHF
15	TRBJ1-5	TRBV3-1	CASSPGQRGNQPQHF
13	TRBJ1-1	TRBV6-2/TRBV6-3	CASSYLGITEAFF
14	TRBJ2-7	TRBV19	CASSTAQGSGEQYF
14	TRBJ1-1	TRBV4-3	CASSRWTENTEAFF
15	TRBJ2-7	TRBV2	CASRRDRGGGYEQYF
20	TRBJ2-5	TRBV4-2	CASSQEIGGATNVLQETQYF
13	TRBJ1-2	TRBV19	CASSINSKGGYTF
15	TRBJ1-4	TRBV5-5	CASSSRTGFWEKLFF
13	TRBJ1-6	TRBV20-1	CSATDTDNPPLHF
19	TRBJ2-5	TRBV2	CASSGASDRGLFDQETQYF
14	TRBJ2-5	TRBV5-6	CASSLASTEETQYF
13	TRBJ1-5	TRBV12-3/TRBV12-4	CASSRTSGQPQHF
15	TRBJ2-2	TRBV12-3/TRBV12-4	CASSPMGGPTGELFF
18	TRBJ2-6	TRBV7-9	CASSLEWTGLSGANVLTF
14	TRBJ1-2	TRBV6-2/TRBV6-3	CASSQDRDFHGYTF